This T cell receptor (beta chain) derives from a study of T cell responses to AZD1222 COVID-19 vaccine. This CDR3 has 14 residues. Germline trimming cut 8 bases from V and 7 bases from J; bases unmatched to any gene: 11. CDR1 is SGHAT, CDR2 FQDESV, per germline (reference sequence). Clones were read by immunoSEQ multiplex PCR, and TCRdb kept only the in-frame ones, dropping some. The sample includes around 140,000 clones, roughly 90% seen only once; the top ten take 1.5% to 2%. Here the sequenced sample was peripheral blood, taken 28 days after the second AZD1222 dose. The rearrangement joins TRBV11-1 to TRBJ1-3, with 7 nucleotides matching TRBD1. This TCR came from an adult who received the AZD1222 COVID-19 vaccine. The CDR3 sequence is CASGLTGILNTIYF. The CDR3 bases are TGTGCCAGCGGTTTGACAGGGATTCTCAACACCATATATTTT.